Detailed here is one T cell receptor (beta chain). Its antigen is unidentified. Uncontrolled infection, other autoimmune disease, pregnancy or lactation led to exclusion. This record belongs to a study of T cells in Graves' hyperthyroidism and ophthalmopathy. Study summary: It was at initial diagnosis, before any treatment, that peripheral blood was collected.

Study observations and caveats: Blood also showed most of the thyroid clonotypes that were expanded above 0.001.

Regions amplified from RNA transcripts were the TCR beta CDR3 regions. The HTBI primer set served for first-round RT-PCR of the TCR CDR3. TCRdb called the multiplex PCR reads again in MiXCR, with one record for every CDR3 protein. This sample has about 640,000 distinct CDR3 sequences; less than 25% occur once, and the top ten carry 30% to 40%. Germline loops: CDR1 KGHSH, CDR2 LQKENI. The CDR3 spans 13 residues. Trimming removed 4 bases from V and 3 bases from J, with 9 bases in between. Sequencing was performed on blood. The source is a man in his thirties or forties with Graves' ophthalmopathy. J is TRBJ2-5 and V is TRBV18, with D unclear. CDR3 sequence reads: CASSRNSKETQYF. The DNA for the CDR3 is TGTGCCAGCTCACGCAACTCTAAAGAGACCCAGTACTTC.